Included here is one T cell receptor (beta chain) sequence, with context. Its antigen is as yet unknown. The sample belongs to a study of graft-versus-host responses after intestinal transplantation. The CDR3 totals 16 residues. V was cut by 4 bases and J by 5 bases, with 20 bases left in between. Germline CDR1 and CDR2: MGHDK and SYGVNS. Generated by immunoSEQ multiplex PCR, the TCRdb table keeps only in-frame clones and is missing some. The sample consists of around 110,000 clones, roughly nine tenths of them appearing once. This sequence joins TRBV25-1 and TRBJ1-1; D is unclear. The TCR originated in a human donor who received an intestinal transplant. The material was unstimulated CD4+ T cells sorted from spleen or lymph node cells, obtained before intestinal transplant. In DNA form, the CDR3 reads TGTGCCAGCAGTGTCCTAGAGGGAAATGTGGCTACTGAAGCTTTCTTT. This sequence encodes CASSVLEGNVATEAFF.